This entry is about one TCR beta chain. What it binds is unknown. The data were obtained in a study of T cell repertoires in cytomegalovirus infection. As for the study in general: It was the public TCR beta signatures that indicated both CMV infection and matching HLA type.

Each CDR3 protein is one row after TCRdb ran MiXCR on the reads. The sample gives hundreds of thousands of distinct CDR3 sequences, under 45% of which show up once; 35% to 50% is in the top ten. This CDR3 region has 14 residues. V shed 5 bases and J 7 bases; nucleotides not matched to a gene: 5. CDR1 is DFQATT, CDR2 SNEGSKA, per germline (reference sequence). This chain links TRBV20-1 with TRBJ2-1; 13 bases match TRBD2. The source of this sequence is a human donor in good health (CMV status not recorded). Some clones in this sample may be carry-over from other donors' samples. Source: cultured PBMCs, taken from culture after CMV antigen stimulation. CDR3 nucleotides: TGCAGTGCTCTAACTAGCGGGGGGGCGAATGAGCAGTTCTTC. Its protein is CSALTSGGANEQFF.